The entry that follows covers one T cell receptor (beta chain) sequence. This sample stems from a study of cytomegalovirus exposure and HLA in healthy donors. Trimming removed 8 bases from V and 0 bases from J; junction bases left unmatched: 5. CDR3 length equals 15 residues. Germline assignment: CDR1 MNHEY and CDR2 SVGAGI. Here immunoSEQ multiplex PCR was the method, and the copy in TCRdb shows in-frame clones only, minus some. Of roughly 150,000 clones detected, about 86% appear once; the ten largest clones hold about 6%. The sequence was collected from a woman in her thirties in good health and CMV-seronegative. V gene TRBV6-5 combines with J gene TRBJ2-5; 11 bases line up with TRBD2. The source material was PBMCs. The CDR3 loop reads CASGTSGKYQETQYF. DNA of the CDR3: TGTGCCAGCGGGACTAGCGGCAAGTACCAAGAGACCCAGTACTTC.